Shown below are 14 T cell receptor beta chains from a single sample sequenced in a study of spatial heterogeneity in lung cancer. Specified time point: sample taken at primary tumor resection. From the 5' RACE reads, TCRdb called clonotypes with MiXCR, one entry per CDR3 protein. The data hold 8,500 to 10,000 distinct CDR3 sequences, with under 70% observed a single time. For these TCRs, the target antigens are not known. Findings of the study overall: Intratumoral expanded alpha and beta TCR counts were found to track tumor mutation counts.

Sample: lung tumor tissue, taken at surgery. The source of these receptors is a female donor with early-stage non-small cell lung cancer.

The chain joins TRBV20-1 to TRBJ1-1, with 7 bases that match TRBD1. The length of the CDR3 is 16 residues. Per the germline V gene, CDR1 is DFQATT and CDR2 is SNEGSKA (reference sequence). Trimming cost V 0 bases and J 5 bases; bases outside gene matches: 12. The CDR3 loop reads CSARDGRQGGRTEAFF. CDR3 sequence (DNA): TGCAGTGCTAGAGATGGGCGACAGGGCGGTAGAACTGAAGCTTTCTTT.

This clonotype has a handful of counts. The CDR3, as DNA: TGTGCCAGCAGTTTCCCAAGGGGGGGAGCTTTCTTT. Translation gives CASSFPRGGAFF. The chain couples TRBV28 to TRBJ1-1, with a weak D call TRBD1 (6 bases). V lost 3 bases to trimming and J lost 10 bases, with 12 bases between them. CDR1 and CDR2 (germline): MDHEN, SYDVKM. The CDR3 is 12 residues long.

This clonotype has just a few counts. DNA of the CDR3: TGCAGTGCTAGAGGGGTAGTACCTTTCCCCTCCTACGAGCAGTACTTC. It codes for CSARGVVPFPSYEQYF. The V gene is TRBV20-1, the J gene TRBJ2-7; D is undetermined. Trimming removed 1 base at V and 0 bases at J, with 16 bases between. The CDR3 is made up of 16 amino acids. Germline CDR1 is DFQATT and CDR2 is SNEGSKA (reference sequence).

The chain uses TRBV7-7 and TRBJ1-1; D possibly corresponds to TRBD1 (6 bases). Between the trimmed V and J ends, which lost 5 bases and 3 bases, there was a span of 22 bases. The CDR3 is 17 residues long. Germline CDR1 SSHAT, CDR2 FNYEAQ (reference sequence). The CDR3 region has the DNA TGTGCCAGCAGCCCAAGGGGGGGACAAGATATAGACACTGAAGCTTTCTTT. It is translated as CASSPRGGQDIDTEAFF.

The genes are TRBV7-2 and TRBJ1-2; 12 nucleotides align to TRBD1. This CDR3 is 15 amino acids long. V gave up 1 base and J gave up 4 bases; unmatched junction bases: 1. Germline CDR1 and CDR2: SGHTA and FQGNSA. CDR3 loop: CASSLEGQGAYGYTF. The CDR3 DNA sequence: TGTGCCAGCAGCTTAGAGGGACAGGGGGCCTATGGCTACACCTTC. Filled out from reference TRBV7-2 and TRBJ1-2, the complete variable domain reads GAGVSQSPSNKVTEKGKDVELRCDPISGHTALYWYRQSLGQGLEFLIYFQGNSAPDKSGLPSDRFSAERTGGSVSTLTIQRTQQEDSAVYLCASSLEGQGAYGYTFGSGTRLTVV.

The table lists this clonotype with a few counts. This chain connects TRBV20-1 to TRBJ1-6, with TRBD1 matching 9 bases. J was trimmed by 9 bases and V by 1 base; bases with no gene match: 4. The CDR3 spans 14 residues. Germline CDR1 DFQATT, CDR2 SNEGSKA (reference sequence). CDR3 in DNA: TGCAGTGCTAGAGCCAACAGGGGGCGTTCACCCCTCCACTTT. Translated, it gives CSARANRGRSPLHF.

This chain joins TRBV12-5 and TRBJ2-4; D unresolved. The CDR3 totals 13 residues. Looked up from germline, CDR1 is LGHNT and CDR2 is FRNRAP. Trimming stripped 5 bases from V and 0 bases from J, with 5 bases between. Written as DNA, the CDR3 is TGTGCTAGTGGTAGGGTAGCCAAAAACATTCAGTACTTC. It encodes CASGRVAKNIQYF.

This clonotype was seen only a few times. The chain is built from TRBV7-9 and TRBJ1-2, with TRBD1 matching over 8 bases. Germline CDR1 reads SEHNR; CDR2 reads FQNEAQ (reference sequence). CDR3 length: 18 residues. V lost 3 bases and J lost 7; bases outside the gene matches: 19. CDR3 protein: CASSFHGRGLFVESGYTF. In nucleotides, the CDR3 is TGTGCCAGCAGCTTCCACGGCAGGGGGCTCTTTGTGGAAAGTGGCTACACCTTC.

This chain joins TRBV7-9 and TRBJ2-7; D is uncertain. The germline V gene has CDR1 SEHNR and CDR2 FQNEAQ (reference sequence). V was pared by 3 bases and J by 2 bases, with 8 bases between. The CDR3 has 13 amino acids. This CDR3 reads CASSLAATYEQYF. Written as DNA, the CDR3 is TGTGCCAGCAGCTTGGCAGCGACCTACGAGCAGTACTTC.

The genes are TRBV20-1 and TRBJ2-5, with 11 bases identical to TRBD1. The CDR3 is 13 amino acids. Germline CDR1 is DFQATT and CDR2 is SNEGSKA (reference sequence). The CDR3 loop is CRAGTGGQETQYF. In DNA, the CDR3 is TGCAGAGCCGGGACAGGGGGCCAAGAGACCCAGTACTTC.

This clonotype was counted only a few times. The chain links TRBV25-1 to TRBJ1-6; TRBD1 might be the D (6 bases). The V end lost 6 bases, the J end lost 13 bases, and 13 bases lay between the germline ends. The length of the CDR3 is 12 residues. From germline, CDR1 is MGHDK and CDR2 SYGVNS. CDR3 protein: CASRGPGAPLHF. CDR3 DNA sequence: TGTGCCAGCAGGGGGCCGGGGGCGCCCCTCCACTTT.

This clonotype was picked up one time. The gene calls are TRBV7-9 and TRBJ2-1; 9 nucleotides align to TRBD2. The CDR3 runs 14 residues. The germline CDR1 and CDR2 sequences are SEHNR and FQNEAQ (reference sequence). J was trimmed by 2 bases and V by 7 bases; bases with no gene match: 3. The CDR3 DNA reads as TGTGCCAGCACCCCTAGCGGGACCTACAATGAGCAGTTCTTC. Translating it yields CASTPSGTYNEQFF.

V and J are TRBV3-1 and TRBJ1-2; D might be TRBD1 (6 bases). The CDR3 length is 17 residues. Trimming pared 3 bases from V and 2 bases from J, leaving 19 bases between. CDR1 and CDR2 (germline): LGHDT, YNNKEL (reference sequence). CDR3 in DNA: TGTGCCAGCAGCCATTTACAGGGACCGCTTTCGAACTATGGCTACACCTTC. Its translation: CASSHLQGPLSNYGYTF.

The chain recombines TRBV20-1 with TRBJ2-7; unclear D gene. V dropped 0 bases and J dropped 3 bases, with 15 bases sitting between them. This CDR3 spans 15 amino acids. CDR1 and CDR2 from the germline V gene are DFQATT and SNEGSKA (reference sequence). The CDR3 reads CSARDFQESRYEQYF. The CDR3 nucleotides are TGCAGTGCTAGAGATTTTCAGGAATCTCGCTACGAGCAGTACTTC.